One sample yielded the 11 T cell receptor beta chains listed below, sequenced in a study of T cell repertoires in cytomegalovirus infection. These receptors' targets are unknown. Via MiXCR, TCRdb re-called the reads, giving one row per CDR3 protein. The data show around 710,000 distinct CDR3 sequences, roughly 29% seen once. Sequencing used cultured CD8+ T cells from PBMCs, obtained from culture after CMV antigen stimulation. These receptor sequences come from a human donor in good health (CMV status not recorded). Some clones in this sample may be carry-over from other donors' samples.

There are a few counts of this clonotype. An end of the junction differs from the germline gene, which may be a read error. The V call is TRBV7-7, the J call TRBJ1-1; unclear D gene. This CDR3 spans 13 amino acids. The germline V gene has CDR1 SSHAT and CDR2 FNYEAQ (reference sequence). The CDR3 sequence: CASSLSTSTEAFF. The DNA for the CDR3 is TGTGCTAGCAGCTTATCGACAAGCACTGAAGCTTTCTTT. Filled out from reference TRBV7-7 and TRBJ1-1, the complete variable domain reads GAGVSQSPRYKVTKRGQDVTLRCDPISSHATLYWYQQALGQGPEFLTYFNYEAQPDKSGLPSDRFSAERPEGSISTLTIQRTEQRDSAMYRCASSLSTSTEAFFGQGTRLTVV.

This clonotype occurred a few times. The CDR3: CASSLPPSGGAGDTQYF. CDR3 coding DNA: TGTGCCAGCAGCCTTCCTCCTAGCGGGGGGGCTGGTGATACGCAGTATTTT. V usage is TRBV4-2 and J usage is TRBJ2-3; 12 nucleotides line up with TRBD2. V trimming: 4 bases; J trimming: 6 bases; junction bases outside the gene matches: 11. This CDR3 has 17 residues. The germline V gene encodes CDR1 LGHNA and CDR2 YNFKEQ.

The chain recombines TRBV19 with TRBJ2-1; tentative D call: TRBD2 (6 bases). Per the germline V gene, CDR1 is LNHDA and CDR2 is SQIVND (reference sequence). The CDR3 has 13 residues. Trimming cost V 7 bases and J 4 bases, with 11 bases left between them. The CDR3 sequence is CASTTGDYNEQFF. As DNA, the CDR3 is TGTGCCAGTACCACGGGGGATTACAATGAGCAGTTCTTC.

The chain carries TRBV19 and TRBJ1-3; D not resolved. This CDR3 comprises 16 residues. CDR1 and CDR2 (germline): LNHDA, SQIVND (reference sequence). V dropped 6 bases and J dropped 0 bases, with 15 bases sitting between them. CDR3 loop: CASRPLGLASGNTIYF. CDR3 sequence (DNA): TGTGCCAGTAGACCCCTCGGACTGGCCTCTGGAAACACCATATATTTT.

The V and J genes are TRBV28 and TRBJ1-2; perhaps TRBD1 as D (5 bases). The CDR3 runs 14 residues. The germline gives CDR1 MDHEN, CDR2 SYDVKM. The V end was cut by 6 bases, the J end by 3 bases, with 14 bases between. DNA of the CDR3: TGTGCCAGCAGCCACTCGGGGCGGGACTATGGCTACACCTTC. This translates into CASSHSGRDYGYTF.

The chain links TRBV4-1 to TRBJ2-1; 8 bases align to TRBD1. The germline V gene encodes CDR1 MGHRA and CDR2 YSYEKL. The CDR3 runs 15 residues. V shed 0 bases and J 8 bases; nucleotides not matched to a gene: 6. The CDR3 loop is CASSQDPGGKYEQFF. CDR3 nucleotide sequence: TGCGCCAGCAGCCAAGACCCAGGGGGCAAGTATGAGCAGTTCTTC.

This clonotype was observed at least ten times. V and J are TRBV5-5 and TRBJ1-1, with unresolved D. The CDR3 has 13 residues. From germline, CDR1 is SGHKS and CDR2 YYEKEE (reference sequence). Trimming left V 1 base short and J 0 bases short, with 4 bases between. The CDR3 spells CASSLWLNTEAFF. CDR3 nucleotides: TGTGCCAGCAGCTTGTGGCTGAACACTGAAGCTTTCTTT.

This CDR3 is CASKSTPLRQETQYF. The CDR3 DNA reads TGTGCCAGCAAGTCGACGCCCTTGAGGCAAGAGACCCAGTACTTC. The chain uses TRBV6-5 and TRBJ2-5, with D hard to call. Trimming left V 7 bases short and J 2 bases short, with 17 bases between. The V gene's germline CDR1 is MNHEY and CDR2 SVGAGI. This CDR3 has 15 residues.

This clonotype was picked up a small number of times. The gene calls are TRBV27 and TRBJ1-1; the D gene is possibly TRBD1 (5 bases). CDR3 length: 15 amino acids. CDR1 and CDR2 (germline): MNHEY, SMNVEV (reference sequence). The germline V and J ends were trimmed by 2 bases and 3 bases, with 13 bases remaining between them. The CDR3 sequence: CASSLGAGTDTEAFF. Written as DNA, the CDR3 is TGTGCCAGCAGTTTAGGGGCGGGTACGGACACTGAAGCTTTCTTT.

The table lists this clonotype with a few counts. The V gene is TRBV6-4, the J gene TRBJ2-3; D might be TRBD1 (5 bases). CDR1 MRHNA and CDR2 SNTAGT come from the germline V gene. This CDR3 contains 14 residues. Trimming shortened V by 6 bases and J by 2 bases, and 12 bases separated the two germline ends. CDR3: CASRLTEVTDTQYF. Here the CDR3 DNA reads TGTGCCAGCAGGCTGACAGAGGTCACAGATACGCAGTATTTT.

V usage is TRBV27 and J usage is TRBJ1-6; D is unclear. Trimming pared 5 bases from V and 5 bases from J, leaving 7 bases between. The CDR3 consists of 13 residues. Germline CDR1 is MNHEY and CDR2 is SMNVEV (reference sequence). As DNA, the CDR3 is TGTGCCAGCAGTCCCTTGAATAATTCACCCCTCCACTTT. Translation gives CASSPLNNSPLHF.